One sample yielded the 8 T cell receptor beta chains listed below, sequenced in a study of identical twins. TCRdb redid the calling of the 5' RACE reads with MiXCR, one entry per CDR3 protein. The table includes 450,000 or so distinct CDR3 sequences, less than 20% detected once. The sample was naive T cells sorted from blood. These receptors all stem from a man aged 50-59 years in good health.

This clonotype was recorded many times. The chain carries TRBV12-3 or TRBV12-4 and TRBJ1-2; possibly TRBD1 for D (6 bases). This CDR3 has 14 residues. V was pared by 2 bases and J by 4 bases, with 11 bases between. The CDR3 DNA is TGTGCCAGCAGTTTAAGGACAGCCAGCTATGGCTACACCTTC. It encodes CASSLRTASYGYTF.

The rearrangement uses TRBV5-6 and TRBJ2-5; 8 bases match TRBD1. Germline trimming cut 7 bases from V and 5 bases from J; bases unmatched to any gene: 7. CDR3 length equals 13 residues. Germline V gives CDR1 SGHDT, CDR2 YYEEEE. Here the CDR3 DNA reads TGTGCCAGCTCCAGGGGGCGCGGTGAGACCCAGTACTTC. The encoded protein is CASSRGRGETQYF. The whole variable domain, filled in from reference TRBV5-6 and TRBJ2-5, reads DAGVTQSPTHLIKTRGQQVTLRCSPKSGHDTVSWYQQALGQGPQFIFQYYEEEERQRGNFPDRFSGHQFPNYSSELNVNALLLGDSALYLCASSRGRGETQYFGPGTRLLVL.

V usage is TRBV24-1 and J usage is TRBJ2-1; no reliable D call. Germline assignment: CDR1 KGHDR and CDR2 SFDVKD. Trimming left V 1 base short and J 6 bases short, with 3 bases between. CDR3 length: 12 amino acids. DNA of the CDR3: TGTGCCACCAGTGATTTCGGCAATGAGCAGTTCTTC. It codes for CATSDFGNEQFF.

CDR3 sequence: CASSQDTSGGIWEQYF. DNA of the CDR3: TGCGCCAGCAGCCAGGATACTAGCGGGGGGATTTGGGAGCAGTACTTC. The V gene is TRBV4-1, the J gene TRBJ2-7; 12 bases are shared with TRBD2. The germline CDR1 and CDR2 sequences are MGHRA and YSYEKL. V gave up 3 bases and J gave up 7 bases; unmatched junction bases: 10. There are 16 residues in the CDR3.

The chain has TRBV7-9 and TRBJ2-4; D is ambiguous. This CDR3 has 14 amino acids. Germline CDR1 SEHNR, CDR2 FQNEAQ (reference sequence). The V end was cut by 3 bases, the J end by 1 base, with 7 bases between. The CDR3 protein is CASSFESAKNIQYF. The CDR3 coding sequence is TGTGCCAGCAGCTTCGAGAGTGCCAAAAACATTCAGTACTTC.

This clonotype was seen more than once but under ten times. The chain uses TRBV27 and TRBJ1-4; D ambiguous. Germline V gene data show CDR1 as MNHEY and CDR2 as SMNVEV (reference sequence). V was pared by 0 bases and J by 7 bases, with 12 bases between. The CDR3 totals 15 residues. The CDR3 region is CASSLSLVLGEKLFF. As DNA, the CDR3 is TGTGCCAGCAGTTTATCGTTGGTGTTGGGTGAAAAACTGTTTTTT.

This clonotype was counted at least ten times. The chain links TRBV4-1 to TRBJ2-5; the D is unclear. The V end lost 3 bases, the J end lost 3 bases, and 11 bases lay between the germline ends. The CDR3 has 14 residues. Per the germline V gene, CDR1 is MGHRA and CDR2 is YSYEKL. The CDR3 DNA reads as TGCGCCAGCAGCCATACCGGGCCAGAAGAGACCCAGTACTTC. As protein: CASSHTGPEETQYF.

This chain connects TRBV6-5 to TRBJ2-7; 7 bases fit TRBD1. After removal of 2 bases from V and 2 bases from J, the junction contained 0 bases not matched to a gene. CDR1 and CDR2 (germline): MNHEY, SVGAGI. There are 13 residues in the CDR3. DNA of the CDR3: TGTGCCAGCAGTTACCAGGGGGCCTACGAGCAGTACTTC. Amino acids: CASSYQGAYEQYF.